This T cell receptor (beta chain) stems from a study of early T cells in non-severe SARS-CoV-2 infection. Study-wide background: Whole-blood bulk RNA, unsorted, was sequenced, and chains were unpaired. Whole-study results and caveats: A preference for anti-spike CD8 responses marked VDJdb matching, which missed private and CD4 specificities.

As for this clonotype: As yet, its antigen is unknown.

V dropped 4 bases and J dropped 7; count of bases not matched to a gene: 7. The CDR3 covers 15 residues. Unique molecular identifiers were attached to individual cDNA molecules. TCRdb redid the calling of the 5' RACE reads with MiXCR, one entry per CDR3 protein. The data show tens of thousands of distinct CDR3 sequences, roughly 12% seen once. The sequences come from whole blood, collected at baseline. This chain joins TRBV12-3 or TRBV12-4 and TRBJ1-6; 7 bases agree with TRBD1. This TCR was sampled from an adult who was a healthcare worker with PCR-confirmed SARS-CoV-2 infection or an uninfected control (not recorded which). The CDR3 nucleotides read TGTGCCAGCAGTTCAGACAGGGTGATCAATTCACCCCTCCACTTT. Protein product: CASSSDRVINSPLHF.